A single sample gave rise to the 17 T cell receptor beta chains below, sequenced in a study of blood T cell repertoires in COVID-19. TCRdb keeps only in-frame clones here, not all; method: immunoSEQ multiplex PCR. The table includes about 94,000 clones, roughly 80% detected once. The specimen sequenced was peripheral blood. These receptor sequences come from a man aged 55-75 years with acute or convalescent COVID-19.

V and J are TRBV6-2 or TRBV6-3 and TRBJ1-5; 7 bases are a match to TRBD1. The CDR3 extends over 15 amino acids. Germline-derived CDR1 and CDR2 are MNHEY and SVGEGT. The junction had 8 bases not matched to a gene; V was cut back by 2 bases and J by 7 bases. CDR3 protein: CASSYASGGGQPQHF. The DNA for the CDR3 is TGTGCCAGCAGTTACGCCTCAGGGGGTGGGCAGCCCCAGCATTTT.

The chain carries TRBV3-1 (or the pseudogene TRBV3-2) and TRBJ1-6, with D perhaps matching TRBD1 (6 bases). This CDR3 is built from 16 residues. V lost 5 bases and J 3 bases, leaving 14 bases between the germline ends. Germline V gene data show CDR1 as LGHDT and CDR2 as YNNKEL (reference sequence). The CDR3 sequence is CASSRWTEFYNSPLHF. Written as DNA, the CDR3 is TGTGCCAGCAGCAGATGGACAGAGTTCTATAATTCACCCCTCCACTTT.

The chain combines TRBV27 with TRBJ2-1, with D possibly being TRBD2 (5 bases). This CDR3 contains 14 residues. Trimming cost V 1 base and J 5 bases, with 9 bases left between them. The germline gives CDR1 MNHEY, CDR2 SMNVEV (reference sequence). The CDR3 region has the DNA TGTGCCAGCAGTTTATGGCTGGGAGACAATGAGCAGTTCTTC. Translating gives CASSLWLGDNEQFF.

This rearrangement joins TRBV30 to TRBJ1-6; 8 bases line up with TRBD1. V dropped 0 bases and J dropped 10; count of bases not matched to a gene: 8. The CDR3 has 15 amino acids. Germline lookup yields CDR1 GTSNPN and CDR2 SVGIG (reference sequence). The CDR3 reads CAWSVADRVKSPLHF. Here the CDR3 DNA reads TGTGCCTGGAGTGTAGCGGACAGGGTGAAATCACCCCTCCACTTT.

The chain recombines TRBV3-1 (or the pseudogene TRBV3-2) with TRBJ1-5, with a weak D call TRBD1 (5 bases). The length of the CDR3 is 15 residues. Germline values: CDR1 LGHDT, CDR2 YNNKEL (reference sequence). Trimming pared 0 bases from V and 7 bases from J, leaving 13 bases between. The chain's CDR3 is CASSQEGGAAQPQHF. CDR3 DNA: TGTGCCAGCAGCCAAGAGGGTGGGGCGGCCCAGCCCCAGCATTTT.

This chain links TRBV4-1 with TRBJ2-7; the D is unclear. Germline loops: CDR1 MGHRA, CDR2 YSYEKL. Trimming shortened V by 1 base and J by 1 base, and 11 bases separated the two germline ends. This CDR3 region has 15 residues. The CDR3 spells CASSQASTESYEQYF. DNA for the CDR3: TGCGCCAGCAGCCAAGCTTCGACGGAGTCCTACGAGCAGTACTTC.

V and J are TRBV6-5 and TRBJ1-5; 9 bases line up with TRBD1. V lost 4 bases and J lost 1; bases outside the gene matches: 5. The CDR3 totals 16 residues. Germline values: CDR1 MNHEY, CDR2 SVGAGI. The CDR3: CASSSHGQGSNQPQHF. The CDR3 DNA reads TGTGCCAGCAGTTCACACGGACAGGGGAGCAATCAGCCCCAGCATTTT.

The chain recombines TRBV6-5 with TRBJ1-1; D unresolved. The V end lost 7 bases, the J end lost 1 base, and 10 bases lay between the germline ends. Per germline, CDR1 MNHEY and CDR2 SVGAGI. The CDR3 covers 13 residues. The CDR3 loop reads CASNRLRNTEAFF. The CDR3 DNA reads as TGTGCCAGCAACCGGTTAAGGAACACTGAAGCTTTCTTT.

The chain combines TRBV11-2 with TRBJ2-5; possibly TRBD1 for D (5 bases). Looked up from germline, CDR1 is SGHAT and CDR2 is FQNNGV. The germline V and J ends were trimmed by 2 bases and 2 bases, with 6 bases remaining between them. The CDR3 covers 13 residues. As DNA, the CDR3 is TGTGCCAGCAGCTTATCAGGGCAAGAGACCCAGTACTTC. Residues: CASSLSGQETQYF.

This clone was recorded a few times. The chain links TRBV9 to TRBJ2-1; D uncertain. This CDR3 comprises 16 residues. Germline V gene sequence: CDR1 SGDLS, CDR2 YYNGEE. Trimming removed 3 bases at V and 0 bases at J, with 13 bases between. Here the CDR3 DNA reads TGTGCCAGCAGCGGTAGTAGTATAATCTCCTACAATGAGCAGTTCTTC. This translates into CASSGSSIISYNEQFF.

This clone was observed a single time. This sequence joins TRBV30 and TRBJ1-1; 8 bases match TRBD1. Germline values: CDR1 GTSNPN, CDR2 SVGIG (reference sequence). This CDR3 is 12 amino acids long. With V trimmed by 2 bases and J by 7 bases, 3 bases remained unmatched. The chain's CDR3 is CAWSWTGLEAFF. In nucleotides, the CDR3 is TGTGCCTGGAGTTGGACAGGGCTTGAAGCTTTCTTT.

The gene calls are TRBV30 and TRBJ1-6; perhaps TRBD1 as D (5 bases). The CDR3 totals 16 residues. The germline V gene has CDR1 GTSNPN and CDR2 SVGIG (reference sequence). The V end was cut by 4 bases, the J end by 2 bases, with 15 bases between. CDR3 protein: CAWKAGYRTYNSPLHF. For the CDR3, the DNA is TGTGCCTGGAAGGCAGGGTATAGGACCTATAATTCACCCCTCCACTTT.

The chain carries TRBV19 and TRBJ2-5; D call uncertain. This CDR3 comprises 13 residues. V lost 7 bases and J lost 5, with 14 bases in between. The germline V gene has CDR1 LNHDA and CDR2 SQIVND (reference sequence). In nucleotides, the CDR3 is TGTGCCAGTACCAACGTGAACGGGGAGACCCAGTACTTC. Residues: CASTNVNGETQYF.

The CDR3: CASSLNRGQGYTF. The CDR3 bases are TGTGCCAGCAGTTTAAACAGGGGGCAGGGCTACACCTTC. The chain couples TRBV27 to TRBJ1-2; 9 bases align to TRBD1. J was trimmed by 8 bases and V by 2 bases; bases with no gene match: 3. Germline CDR1 reads MNHEY; CDR2 reads SMNVEV (reference sequence). The CDR3 runs to 13 residues.

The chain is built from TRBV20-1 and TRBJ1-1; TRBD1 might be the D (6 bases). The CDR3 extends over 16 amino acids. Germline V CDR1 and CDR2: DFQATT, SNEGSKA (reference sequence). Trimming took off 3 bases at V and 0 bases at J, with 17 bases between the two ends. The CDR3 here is CSASELDRTMNTEAFF. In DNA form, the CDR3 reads TGCAGTGCTAGTGAGCTGGACAGAACAATGAACACTGAAGCTTTCTTT.

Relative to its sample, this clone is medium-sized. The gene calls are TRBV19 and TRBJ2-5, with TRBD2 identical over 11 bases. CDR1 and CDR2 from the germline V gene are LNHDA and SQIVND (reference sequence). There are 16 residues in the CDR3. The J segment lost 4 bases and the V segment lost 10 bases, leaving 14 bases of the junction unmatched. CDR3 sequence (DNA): TGTGCCACCCGGACTAGCGGGTTTAACCGGGGAGAGACCCAGTACTTC. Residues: CATRTSGFNRGETQYF.

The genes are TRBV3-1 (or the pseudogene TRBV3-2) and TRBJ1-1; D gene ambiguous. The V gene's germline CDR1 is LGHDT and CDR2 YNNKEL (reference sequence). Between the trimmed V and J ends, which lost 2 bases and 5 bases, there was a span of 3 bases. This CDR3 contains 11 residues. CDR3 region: CASSQLTEAFF. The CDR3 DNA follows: TGTGCCAGCAGCCAACTGACTGAAGCTTTCTTT.